The 2 T cell receptor beta chains listed next were all sequenced from one sample in a study of breast tumors, draining lymph nodes, adjacent tissues. Breast cancer patients provided tissue from their axillary draining lymph nodes. MiXCR, run by TCRdb on the multiplex PCR reads, gives a single entry per CDR3 protein. The table has 84,000 or so distinct CDR3 sequences, around 28% seen once. The specimen sequenced was axillary lymph node tissue. The source is a female donor with breast cancer. Some clones in this sample may be carry-over from other donors' samples.

This chain links TRBV2 with TRBJ2-7; 7 bases align to TRBD2. Germline-derived CDR1 and CDR2 are SNHLY and FYNNEI. The V segment lost 7 bases and the J segment 4 bases; nucleotides outside the gene matches: 7. This CDR3 is built from 13 residues. The CDR3 protein is CASNPSGRYEQYF. In nucleotides, the CDR3 is TGTGCCAGCAATCCTAGCGGTCGTTACGAGCAGTACTTC.

At least ten counts were recorded for this clonotype. The rearrangement links TRBV6-2 or TRBV6-3 to TRBJ2-6, with D unresolved. The germline CDR1 and CDR2 sequences are MNHEY and SVGEGT. CDR3 size: 18 residues. V was cut by 3 bases and J by 1 base, with 16 bases left in between. As DNA, the CDR3 is TGTGCCAGCAGTTATGGTGCCCTGAGCCTTTCTGGGGCCAACGTCCTGACTTTC. This codes for CASSYGALSLSGANVLTF.